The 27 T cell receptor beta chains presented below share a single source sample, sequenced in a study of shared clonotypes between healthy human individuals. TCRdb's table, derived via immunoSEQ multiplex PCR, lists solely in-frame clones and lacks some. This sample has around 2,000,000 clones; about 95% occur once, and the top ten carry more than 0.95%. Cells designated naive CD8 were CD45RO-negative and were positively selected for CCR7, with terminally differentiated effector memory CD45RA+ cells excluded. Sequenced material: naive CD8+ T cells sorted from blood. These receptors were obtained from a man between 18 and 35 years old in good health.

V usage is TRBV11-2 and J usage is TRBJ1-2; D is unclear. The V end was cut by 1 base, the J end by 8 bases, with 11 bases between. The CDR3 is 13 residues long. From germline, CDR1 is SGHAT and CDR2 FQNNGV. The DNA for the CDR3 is TGTGCCAGCAGCTTAGCTCCGGGCGGCGGCTACACCTTC. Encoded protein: CASSLAPGGGYTF.

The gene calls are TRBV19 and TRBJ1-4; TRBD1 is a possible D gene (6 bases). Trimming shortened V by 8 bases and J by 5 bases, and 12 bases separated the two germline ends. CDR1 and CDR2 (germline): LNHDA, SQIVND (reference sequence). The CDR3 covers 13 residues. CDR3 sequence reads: CASSDSQNEKLFF. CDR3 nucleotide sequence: TGTGCCAGTTCGGACAGCCAGAATGAAAAACTGTTTTTT.

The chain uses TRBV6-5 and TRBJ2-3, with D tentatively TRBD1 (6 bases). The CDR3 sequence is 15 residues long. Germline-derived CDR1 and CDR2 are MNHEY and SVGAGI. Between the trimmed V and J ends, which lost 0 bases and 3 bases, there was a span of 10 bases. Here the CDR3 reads CASSYSLDRTDTQYF. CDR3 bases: TGTGCCAGCAGTTACTCATTGGACAGAACAGATACGCAGTATTTT.

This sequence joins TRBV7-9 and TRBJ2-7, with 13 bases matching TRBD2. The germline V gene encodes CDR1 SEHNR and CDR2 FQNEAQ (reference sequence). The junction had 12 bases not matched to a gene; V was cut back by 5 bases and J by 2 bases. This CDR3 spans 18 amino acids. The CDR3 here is CASSPPGLAGLNPYEQYF. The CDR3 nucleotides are TGTGCCAGCAGCCCGCCGGGACTAGCGGGGCTAAACCCCTACGAGCAGTACTTC.

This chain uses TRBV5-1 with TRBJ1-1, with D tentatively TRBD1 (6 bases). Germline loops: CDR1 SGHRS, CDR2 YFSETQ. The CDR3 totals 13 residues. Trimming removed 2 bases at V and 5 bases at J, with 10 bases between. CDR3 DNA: TGCGCCAGCAGCTTCTGGGGGCGGACTGAAGCTTTCTTT. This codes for CASSFWGRTEAFF.

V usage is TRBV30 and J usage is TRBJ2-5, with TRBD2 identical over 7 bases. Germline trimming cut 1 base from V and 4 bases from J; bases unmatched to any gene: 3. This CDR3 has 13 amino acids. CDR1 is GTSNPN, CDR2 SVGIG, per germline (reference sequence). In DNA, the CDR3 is TGTGCCTGGAGTGGACTAGCTAGAGAGACCCAGTACTTC. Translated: CAWSGLARETQYF.

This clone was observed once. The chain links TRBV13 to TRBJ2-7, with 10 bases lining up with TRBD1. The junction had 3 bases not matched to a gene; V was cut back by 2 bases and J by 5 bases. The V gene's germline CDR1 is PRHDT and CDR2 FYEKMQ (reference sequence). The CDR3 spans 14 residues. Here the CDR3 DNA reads TGTGCCAGCAGCTTAAGACAGGGGGCCCACGAGCAGTACTTC. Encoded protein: CASSLRQGAHEQYF.

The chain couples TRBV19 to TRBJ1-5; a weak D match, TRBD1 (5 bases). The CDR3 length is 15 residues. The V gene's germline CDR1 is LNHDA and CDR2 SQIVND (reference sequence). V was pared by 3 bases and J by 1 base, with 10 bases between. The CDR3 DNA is TGTGCCAGTAGTATGGGGGTCCTAAGCAATCAGCCCCAGCATTTT. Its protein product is CASSMGVLSNQPQHF.

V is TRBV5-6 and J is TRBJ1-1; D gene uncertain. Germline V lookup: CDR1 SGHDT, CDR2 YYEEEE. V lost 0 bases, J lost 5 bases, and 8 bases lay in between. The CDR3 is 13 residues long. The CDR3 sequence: CASSLGHTTEAFF. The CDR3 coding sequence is TGTGCCAGCAGCTTGGGCCACACTACTGAAGCTTTCTTT.

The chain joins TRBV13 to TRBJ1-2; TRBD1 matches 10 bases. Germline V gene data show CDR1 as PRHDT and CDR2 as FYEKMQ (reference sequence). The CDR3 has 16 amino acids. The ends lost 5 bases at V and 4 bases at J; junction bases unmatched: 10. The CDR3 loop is CASSPQGQGVGYGYTF. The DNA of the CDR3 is TGTGCCAGCAGCCCACAAGGACAGGGGGTGGGCTATGGCTACACCTTC.

The CDR3 region has the DNA TGTGCCAGCAGCTTCCTAACAGGGGGCGAGCAGTACTTC. Protein: CASSFLTGGEQYF. The rearrangement links TRBV11-3 to TRBJ2-7; TRBD1 matches at 8 bases. The germline gives CDR1 SGHNT, CDR2 YENEEA. The junction had 4 bases not matched to a gene; V was cut back by 3 bases and J by 6 bases. The CDR3 is 13 residues long.

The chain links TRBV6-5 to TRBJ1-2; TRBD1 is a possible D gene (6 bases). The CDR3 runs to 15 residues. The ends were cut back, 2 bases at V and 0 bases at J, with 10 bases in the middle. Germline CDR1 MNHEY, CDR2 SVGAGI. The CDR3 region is CASSYRGGSNYGYTF. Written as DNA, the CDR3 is TGTGCCAGCAGTTACCGGGGGGGCTCTAACTATGGCTACACCTTC.

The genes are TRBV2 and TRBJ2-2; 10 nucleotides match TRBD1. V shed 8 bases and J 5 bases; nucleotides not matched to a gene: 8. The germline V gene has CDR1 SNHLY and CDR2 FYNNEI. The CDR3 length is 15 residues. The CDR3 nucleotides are TGTGCCAGCCAAACCGGGACAGGGGATACCGGGGAGCTGTTTTTT. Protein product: CASQTGTGDTGELFF.

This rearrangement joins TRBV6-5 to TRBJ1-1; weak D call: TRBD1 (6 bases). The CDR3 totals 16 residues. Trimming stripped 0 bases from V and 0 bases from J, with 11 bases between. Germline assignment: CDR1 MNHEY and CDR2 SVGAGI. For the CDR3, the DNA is TGTGCCAGCAGTTACTCGGCAGGGGAGATGAACACTGAAGCTTTCTTT. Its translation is CASSYSAGEMNTEAFF.

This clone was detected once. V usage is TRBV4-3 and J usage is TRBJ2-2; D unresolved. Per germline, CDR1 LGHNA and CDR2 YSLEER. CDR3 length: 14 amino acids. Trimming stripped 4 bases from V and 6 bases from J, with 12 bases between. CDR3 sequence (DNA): TGCGCCAGCAGCCCAGCTGTCTTGCCCGGGGAGCTGTTTTTT. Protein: CASSPAVLPGELFF.

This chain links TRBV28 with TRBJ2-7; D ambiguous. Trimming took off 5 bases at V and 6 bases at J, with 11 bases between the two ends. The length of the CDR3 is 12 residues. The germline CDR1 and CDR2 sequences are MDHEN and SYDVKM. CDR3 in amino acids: CASSDPSLEQYF. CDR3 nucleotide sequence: TGTGCCAGCAGTGACCCCTCTCTCGAGCAGTACTTC.

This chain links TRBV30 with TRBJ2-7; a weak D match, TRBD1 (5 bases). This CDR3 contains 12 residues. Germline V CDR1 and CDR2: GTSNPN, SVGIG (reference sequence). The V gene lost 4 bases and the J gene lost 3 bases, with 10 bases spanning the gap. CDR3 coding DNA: TGTGCCTGGACCCTTAGGGGCTACGAGCAGTACTTC. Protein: CAWTLRGYEQYF. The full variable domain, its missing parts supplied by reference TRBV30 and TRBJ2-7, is SQTIHQWPATLVQPVGSPLSLECTVEGTSNPNLYWYRQAAGRGLQLLFYSVGIGQISSEVPQNLSASRPQDRQFILSSKKLLLSDSGFYLCAWTLRGYEQYFGPGTRLTVT.

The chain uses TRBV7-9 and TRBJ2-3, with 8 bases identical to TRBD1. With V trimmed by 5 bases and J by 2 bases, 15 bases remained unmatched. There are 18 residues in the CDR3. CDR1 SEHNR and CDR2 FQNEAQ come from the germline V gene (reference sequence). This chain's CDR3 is CASSPPVTGQENTDTQYF. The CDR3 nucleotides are TGTGCCAGCAGCCCACCGGTGACGGGACAGGAGAACACAGATACGCAGTATTTT.

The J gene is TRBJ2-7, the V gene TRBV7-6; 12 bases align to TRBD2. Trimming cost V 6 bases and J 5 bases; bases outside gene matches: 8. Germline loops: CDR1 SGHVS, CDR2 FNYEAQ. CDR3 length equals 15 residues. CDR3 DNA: TGTGCCAGCAGGCCGACTAGCGGGAGTATCCACGAGCAGTACTTC. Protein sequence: CASRPTSGSIHEQYF.

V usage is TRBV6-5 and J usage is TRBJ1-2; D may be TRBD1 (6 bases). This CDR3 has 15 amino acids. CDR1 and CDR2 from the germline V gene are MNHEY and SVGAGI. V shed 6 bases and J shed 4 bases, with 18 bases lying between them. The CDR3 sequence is CASSLENNRAYGYTF. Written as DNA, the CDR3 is TGTGCCAGCAGCCTGGAAAATAACAGGGCCTATGGCTACACCTTC.

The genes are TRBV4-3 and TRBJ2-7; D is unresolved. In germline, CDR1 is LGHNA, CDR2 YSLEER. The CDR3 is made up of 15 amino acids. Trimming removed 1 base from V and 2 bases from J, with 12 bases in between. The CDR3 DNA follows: TGCGCCAGCAGCCAAGGGCGGACCCAGGCCTACGAGCAGTACTTC. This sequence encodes CASSQGRTQAYEQYF.

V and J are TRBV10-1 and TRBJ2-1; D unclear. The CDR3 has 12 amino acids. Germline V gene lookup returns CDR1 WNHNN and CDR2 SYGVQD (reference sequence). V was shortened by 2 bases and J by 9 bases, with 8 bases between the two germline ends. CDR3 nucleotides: TGCGCCAGCAGTGAGCTTGATGGTGAGCAGTTCTTC. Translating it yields CASSELDGEQFF.

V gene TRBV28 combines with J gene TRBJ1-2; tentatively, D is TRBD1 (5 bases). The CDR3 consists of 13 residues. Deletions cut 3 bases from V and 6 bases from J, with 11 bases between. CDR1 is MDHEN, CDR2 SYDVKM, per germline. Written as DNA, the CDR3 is TGTGCCAGCAGTTTCAGAGGGGCGAATGGCTACACCTTC. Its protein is CASSFRGANGYTF.

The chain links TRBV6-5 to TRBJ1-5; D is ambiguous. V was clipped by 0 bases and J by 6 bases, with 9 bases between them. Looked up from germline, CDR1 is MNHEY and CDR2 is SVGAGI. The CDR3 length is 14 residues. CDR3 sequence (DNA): TGTGCCAGCAGTTACTCTGAGGGCCTTCAGCCCCAGCATTTT. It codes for CASSYSEGLQPQHF.

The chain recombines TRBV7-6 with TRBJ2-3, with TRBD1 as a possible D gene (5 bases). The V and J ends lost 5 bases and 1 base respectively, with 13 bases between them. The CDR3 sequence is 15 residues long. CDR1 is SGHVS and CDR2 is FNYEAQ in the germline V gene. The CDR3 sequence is CASSPRGGGTDTQYF. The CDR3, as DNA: TGTGCCAGCAGCCCAAGGGGTGGTGGCACAGATACGCAGTATTTT.

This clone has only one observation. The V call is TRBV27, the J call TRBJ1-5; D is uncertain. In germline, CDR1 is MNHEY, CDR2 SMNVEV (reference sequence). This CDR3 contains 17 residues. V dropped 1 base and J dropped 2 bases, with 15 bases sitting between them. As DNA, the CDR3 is TGTGCCAGCAGTTTATTATCCCCGACCCCGGGCAATCAGCCCCAGCATTTT. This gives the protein CASSLLSPTPGNQPQHF.

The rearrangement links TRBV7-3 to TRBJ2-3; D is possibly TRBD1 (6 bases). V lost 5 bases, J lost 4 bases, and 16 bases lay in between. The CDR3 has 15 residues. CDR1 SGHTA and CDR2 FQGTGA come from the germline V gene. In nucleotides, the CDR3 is TGTGCCAGCAGCCGCATCCCTGGGGGCGCAGATACGCAGTATTTT. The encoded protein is CASSRIPGGADTQYF. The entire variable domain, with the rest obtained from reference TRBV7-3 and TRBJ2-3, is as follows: GAGVSQTPSNKVTEKGKYVELRCDPISGHTALYWYRQSLGQGPEFLIYFQGTGAADDSGLPNDRFFAVRPEGSVSTLKIQRTERGDSAVYLCASSRIPGGADTQYFGPGTRLTVL.